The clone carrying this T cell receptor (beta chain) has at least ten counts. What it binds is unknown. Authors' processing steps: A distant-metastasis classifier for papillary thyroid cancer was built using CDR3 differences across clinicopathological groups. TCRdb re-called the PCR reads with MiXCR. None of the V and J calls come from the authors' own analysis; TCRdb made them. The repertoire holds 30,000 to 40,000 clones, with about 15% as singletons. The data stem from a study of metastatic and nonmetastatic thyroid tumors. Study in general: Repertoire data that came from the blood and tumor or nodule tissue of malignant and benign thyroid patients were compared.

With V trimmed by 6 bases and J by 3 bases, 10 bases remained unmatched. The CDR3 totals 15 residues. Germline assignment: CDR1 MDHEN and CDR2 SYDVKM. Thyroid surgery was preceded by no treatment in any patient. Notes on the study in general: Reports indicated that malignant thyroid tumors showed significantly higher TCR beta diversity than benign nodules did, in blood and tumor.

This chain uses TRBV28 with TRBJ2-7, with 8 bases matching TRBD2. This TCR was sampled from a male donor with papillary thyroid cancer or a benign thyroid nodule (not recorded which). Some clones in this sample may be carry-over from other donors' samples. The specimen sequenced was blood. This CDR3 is CASSLPGTSFYEQYF. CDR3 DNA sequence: TGTGCCAGCAGCTTACCCGGGACTAGTTTCTACGAGCAGTACTTC.